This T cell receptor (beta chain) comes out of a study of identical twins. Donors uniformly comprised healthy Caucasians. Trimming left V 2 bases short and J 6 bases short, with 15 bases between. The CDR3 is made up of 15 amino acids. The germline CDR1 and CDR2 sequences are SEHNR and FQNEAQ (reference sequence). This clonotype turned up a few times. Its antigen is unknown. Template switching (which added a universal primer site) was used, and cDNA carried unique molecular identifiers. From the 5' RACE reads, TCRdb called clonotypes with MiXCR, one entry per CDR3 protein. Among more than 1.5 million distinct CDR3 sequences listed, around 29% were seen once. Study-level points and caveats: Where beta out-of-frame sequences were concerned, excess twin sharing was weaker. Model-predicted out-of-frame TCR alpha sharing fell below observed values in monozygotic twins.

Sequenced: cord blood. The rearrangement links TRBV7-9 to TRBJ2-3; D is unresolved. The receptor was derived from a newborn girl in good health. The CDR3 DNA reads TGTGCCAGCAGCTTAAGCCAGAGGCTCGATGATACGCAGTATTTT. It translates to CASSLSQRLDDTQYF.